The 3 T cell receptor beta chains in this list originate from one sample, sequenced in a study of blood T cell repertoires in COVID-19. Profiled with immunoSEQ multiplex PCR; TCRdb holds only in-frame clones, not every one. The sample has approximately 150,000 clones, 80% to 90% seen once. The source material was peripheral blood. These receptors all come from a woman aged 45-65 years with acute or convalescent COVID-19.

The chain has TRBV5-1 and TRBJ1-3, with D perhaps TRBD1 (6 bases). The CDR3 sequence is 16 residues long. With 0 bases removed from V and 4 bases from J, the gap between germline ends came to 14 bases. From germline, CDR1 is SGHRS and CDR2 YFSETQ. Here the CDR3 DNA reads TGCGCCAGCAGCTTGGGGCAGGGGCCCCTCGGAAACACCATATATTTT. Its translation is CASSLGQGPLGNTIYF.

The V and J genes are TRBV2 and TRBJ2-3; D is possibly TRBD2 (5 bases). The CDR3 consists of 15 residues. CDR1 and CDR2 (germline): SNHLY, FYNNEI. Trimming took off 4 bases at V and 3 bases at J, with 14 bases between the two ends. The CDR3 is CASSVQGSGTDTQYF. CDR3 sequence (DNA): TGTGCCAGCAGTGTTCAAGGGAGTGGGACAGATACGCAGTATTTT.

The J gene is TRBJ1-2, the V gene TRBV6-6; 12 bases are a match to TRBD1. Losses at the gene ends were 8 bases for V and 8 bases for J; bases not matched to a gene: 12. The germline V gene has CDR1 MNHNY and CDR2 SVGAGI (reference sequence). CDR3 length: 15 residues. The CDR3 sequence is CASHPRDRGLGGYTF. The CDR3 DNA reads TGTGCCAGCCATCCCCGGGACAGGGGGCTAGGGGGCTACACCTTC.